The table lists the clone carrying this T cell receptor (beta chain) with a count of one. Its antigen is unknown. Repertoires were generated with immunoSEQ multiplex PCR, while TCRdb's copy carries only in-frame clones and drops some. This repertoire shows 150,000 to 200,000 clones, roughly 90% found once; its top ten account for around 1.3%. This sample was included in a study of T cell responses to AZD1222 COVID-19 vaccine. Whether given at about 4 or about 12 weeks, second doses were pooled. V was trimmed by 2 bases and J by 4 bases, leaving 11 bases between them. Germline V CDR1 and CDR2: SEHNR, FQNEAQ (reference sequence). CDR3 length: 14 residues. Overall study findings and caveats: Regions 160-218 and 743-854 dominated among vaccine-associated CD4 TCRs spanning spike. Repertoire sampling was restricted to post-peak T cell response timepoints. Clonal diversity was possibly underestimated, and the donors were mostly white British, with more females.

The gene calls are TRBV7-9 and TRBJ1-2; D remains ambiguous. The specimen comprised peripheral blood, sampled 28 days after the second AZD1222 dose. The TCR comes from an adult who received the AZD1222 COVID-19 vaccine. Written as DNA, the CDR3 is TGTGCCAGCAGCTTACCGACGGGTATCTATGGCTACACCTTC. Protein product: CASSLPTGIYGYTF.